Below, one T cell receptor beta chain is given with its context. The data are from a study of blood T cell repertoires in COVID-19. The CDR3 extends over 14 amino acids. V lost 4 bases, J lost 8 bases, and 9 bases stayed unmatched. Germline CDR1 reads KGHDR; CDR2 reads SFDVKD. As processed by the authors: Reference gene primer amplification gave nucleated cell count estimates. The method was immunoSEQ multiplex PCR; TCRdb's version includes in-frame clones alone and lacks a portion of them. From that table come the V and J calls and clone size; the DNA was used to work out D and trimming. The sample has 300,000 to 400,000 clones; over 75% are singletons.

The specimen sequenced was PBMCs or T cells enriched from blood (not recorded which). The sequence derives from a woman under 40 with acute COVID-19. V gene TRBV24-1 combines with J gene TRBJ1-2, with 7 bases aligning to TRBD1. The CDR3 nucleotides are TGTGCCACCAGTGAACCCGACAGGGTTGGCGGCTACACCTTC. It specifies CATSEPDRVGGYTF.